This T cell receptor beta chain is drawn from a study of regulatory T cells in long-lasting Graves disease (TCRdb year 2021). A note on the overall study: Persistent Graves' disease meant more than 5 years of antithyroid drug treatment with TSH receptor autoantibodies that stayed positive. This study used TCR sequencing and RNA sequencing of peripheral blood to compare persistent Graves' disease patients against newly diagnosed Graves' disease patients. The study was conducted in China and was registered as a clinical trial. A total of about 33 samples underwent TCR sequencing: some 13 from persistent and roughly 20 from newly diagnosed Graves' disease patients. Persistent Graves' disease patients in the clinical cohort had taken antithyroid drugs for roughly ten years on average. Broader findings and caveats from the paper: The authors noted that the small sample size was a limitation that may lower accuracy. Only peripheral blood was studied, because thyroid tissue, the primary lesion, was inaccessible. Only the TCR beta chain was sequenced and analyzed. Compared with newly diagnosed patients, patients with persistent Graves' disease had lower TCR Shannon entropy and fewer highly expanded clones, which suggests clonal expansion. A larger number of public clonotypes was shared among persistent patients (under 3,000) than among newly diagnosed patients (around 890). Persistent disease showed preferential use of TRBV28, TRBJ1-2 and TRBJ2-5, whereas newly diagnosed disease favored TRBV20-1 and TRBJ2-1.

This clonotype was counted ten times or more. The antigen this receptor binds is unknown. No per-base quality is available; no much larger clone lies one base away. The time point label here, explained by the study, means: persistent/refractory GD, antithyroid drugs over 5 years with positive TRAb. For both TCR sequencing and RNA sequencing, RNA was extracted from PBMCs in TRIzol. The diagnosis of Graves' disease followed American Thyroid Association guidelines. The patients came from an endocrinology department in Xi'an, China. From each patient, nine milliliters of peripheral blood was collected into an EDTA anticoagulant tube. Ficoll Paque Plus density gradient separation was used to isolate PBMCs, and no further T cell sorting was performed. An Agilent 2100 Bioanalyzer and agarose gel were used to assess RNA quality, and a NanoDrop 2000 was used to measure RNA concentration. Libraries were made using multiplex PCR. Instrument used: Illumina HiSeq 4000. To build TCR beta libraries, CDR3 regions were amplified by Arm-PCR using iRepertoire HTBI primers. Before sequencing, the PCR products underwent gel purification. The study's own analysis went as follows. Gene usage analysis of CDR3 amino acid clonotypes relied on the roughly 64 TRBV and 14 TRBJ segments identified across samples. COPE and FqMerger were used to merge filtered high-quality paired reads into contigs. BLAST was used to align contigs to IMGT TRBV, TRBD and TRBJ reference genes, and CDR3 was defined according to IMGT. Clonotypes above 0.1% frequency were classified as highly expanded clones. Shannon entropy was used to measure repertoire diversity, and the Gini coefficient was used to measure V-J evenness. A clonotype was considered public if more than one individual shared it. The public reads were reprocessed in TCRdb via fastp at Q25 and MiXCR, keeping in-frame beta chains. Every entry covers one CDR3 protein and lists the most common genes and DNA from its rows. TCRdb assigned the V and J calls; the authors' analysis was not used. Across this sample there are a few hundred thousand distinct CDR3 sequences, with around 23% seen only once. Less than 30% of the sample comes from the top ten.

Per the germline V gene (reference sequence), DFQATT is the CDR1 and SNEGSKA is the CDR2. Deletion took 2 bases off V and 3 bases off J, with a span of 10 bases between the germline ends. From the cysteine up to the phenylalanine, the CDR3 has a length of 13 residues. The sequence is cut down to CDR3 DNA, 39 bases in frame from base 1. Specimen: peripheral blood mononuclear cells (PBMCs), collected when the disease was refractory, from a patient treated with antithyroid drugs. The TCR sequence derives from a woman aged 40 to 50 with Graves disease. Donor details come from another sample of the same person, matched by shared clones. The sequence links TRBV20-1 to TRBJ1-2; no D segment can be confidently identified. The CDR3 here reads CSARQSGDYGYTF. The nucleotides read TGCAGTGCTAGACAGAGCGGGGACTATGGCTACACCTTC.